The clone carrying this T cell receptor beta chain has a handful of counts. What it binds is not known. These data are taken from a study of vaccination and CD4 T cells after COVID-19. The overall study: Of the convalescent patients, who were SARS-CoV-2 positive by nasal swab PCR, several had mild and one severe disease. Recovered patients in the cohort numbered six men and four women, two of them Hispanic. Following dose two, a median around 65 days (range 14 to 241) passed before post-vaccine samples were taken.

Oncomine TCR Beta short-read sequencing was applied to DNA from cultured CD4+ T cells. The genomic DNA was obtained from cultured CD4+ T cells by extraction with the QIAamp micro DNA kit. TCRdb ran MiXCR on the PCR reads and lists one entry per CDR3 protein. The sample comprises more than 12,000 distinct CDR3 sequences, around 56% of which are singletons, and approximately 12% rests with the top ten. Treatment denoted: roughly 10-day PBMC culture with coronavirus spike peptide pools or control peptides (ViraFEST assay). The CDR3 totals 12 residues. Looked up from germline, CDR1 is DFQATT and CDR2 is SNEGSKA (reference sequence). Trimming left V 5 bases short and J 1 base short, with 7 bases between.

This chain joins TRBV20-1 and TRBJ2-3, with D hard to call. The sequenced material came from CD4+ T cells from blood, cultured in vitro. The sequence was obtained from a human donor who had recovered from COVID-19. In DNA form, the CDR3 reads TGCAGTGCTTCGAGGCGCACAGATACGCAGTATTTT. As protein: CSASRRTDTQYF.